This T cell receptor beta chain was recovered during a study of T-cell reconstitution after alpha-beta-depleted transplantation in children. Library preparation (for TCRbeta) was performed with unique molecular identifiers. TCRdb redid the calling of the PCR reads with MiXCR, one entry per CDR3 protein. The sample lists fewer than 550,000 distinct CDR3 sequences, about a tenth occurring once. The V and J ends lost 1 base and 4 bases respectively, with 13 bases between them. The CDR3 totals 14 residues. The germline CDR1 and CDR2 sequences are GTSNPN and SVGIG (reference sequence). The sequences come from PBMCs from the stem cell graft donor, collected from the stem cell graft. This sequence originates from a human donor who donated a stem cell graft to a child with acute myeloid leukemia. This rearrangement joins TRBV30 to TRBJ1-1; D gene ambiguous. The CDR3 nucleotides are TGTGCCTGGAGTGAGCCCACGGCCACCACTGAAGCTTTCTTT. This encodes CAWSEPTATTEAFF. Combining the CDR3 with reference TRBV30 and TRBJ1-1 gives the whole variable domain SQTIHQWPATLVQPVGSPLSLECTVEGTSNPNLYWYRQAAGRGLQLLFYSVGIGQISSEVPQNLSASRPQDRQFILSSKKLLLSDSGFYLCAWSEPTATTEAFFGQGTRLTVV.